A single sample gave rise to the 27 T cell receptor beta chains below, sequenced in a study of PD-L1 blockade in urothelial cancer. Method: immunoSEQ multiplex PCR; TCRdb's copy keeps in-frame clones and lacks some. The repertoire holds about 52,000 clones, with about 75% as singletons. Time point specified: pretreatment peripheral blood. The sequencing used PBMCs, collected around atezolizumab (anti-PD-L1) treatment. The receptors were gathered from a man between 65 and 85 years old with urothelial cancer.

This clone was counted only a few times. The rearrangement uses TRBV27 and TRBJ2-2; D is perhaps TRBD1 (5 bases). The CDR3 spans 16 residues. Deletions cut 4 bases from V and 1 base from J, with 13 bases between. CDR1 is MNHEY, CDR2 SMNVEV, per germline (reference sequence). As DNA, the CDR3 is TGTGCCAGCAGTTCAGACAGTTCGTTGAACACCGGGGAGCTGTTTTTT. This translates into CASSSDSSLNTGELFF.

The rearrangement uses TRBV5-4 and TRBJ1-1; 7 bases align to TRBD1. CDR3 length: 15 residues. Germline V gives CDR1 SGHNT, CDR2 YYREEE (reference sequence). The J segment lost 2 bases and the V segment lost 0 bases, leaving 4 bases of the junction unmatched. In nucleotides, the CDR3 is TGTGCCAGCAGCTTGGGGGGACAGCTTAACACTGAAGCTTTCTTT. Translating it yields CASSLGGQLNTEAFF.

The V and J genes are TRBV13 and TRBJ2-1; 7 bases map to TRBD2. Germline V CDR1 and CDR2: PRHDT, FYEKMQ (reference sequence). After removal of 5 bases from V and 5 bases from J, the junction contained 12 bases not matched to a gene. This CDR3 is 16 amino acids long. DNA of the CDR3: TGTGCCAGCAGCGCTAGACGGGGAGCGGGAAACAATGAGCAGTTCTTC. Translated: CASSARRGAGNNEQFF.

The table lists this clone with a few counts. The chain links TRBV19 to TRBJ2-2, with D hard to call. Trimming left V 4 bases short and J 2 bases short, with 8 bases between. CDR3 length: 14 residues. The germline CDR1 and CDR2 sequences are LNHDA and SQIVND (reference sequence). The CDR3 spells CASSRYGNTGELFF. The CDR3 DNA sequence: TGTGCCAGTAGTAGGTACGGTAACACCGGGGAGCTGTTTTTT.

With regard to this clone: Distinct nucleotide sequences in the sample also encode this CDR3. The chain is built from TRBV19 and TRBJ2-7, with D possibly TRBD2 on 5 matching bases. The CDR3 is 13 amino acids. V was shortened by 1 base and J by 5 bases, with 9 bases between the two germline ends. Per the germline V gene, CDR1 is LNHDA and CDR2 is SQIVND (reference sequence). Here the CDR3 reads CASSIADGDEQYF. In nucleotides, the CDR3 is TGTGCCAGTAGTATAGCAGACGGGGACGAGCAGTACTTC.

The CDR3 is CASMKTGGPYEQYF. The CDR3 DNA follows: TGTGCCAGCATGAAGACAGGGGGCCCCTACGAGCAGTACTTC. The rearrangement links TRBV2 to TRBJ2-7; TRBD1 aligns across 10 bases. Germline V gene sequence: CDR1 SNHLY, CDR2 FYNNEI. V was clipped by 7 bases and J by 2 bases; unmatched bases: 5. This CDR3 has 14 amino acids. The full variable domain, with the rest looked up from reference TRBV2 and TRBJ2-7, is EPEVTQTPSHQVTQMGQEVILRCVPISNHLYFYWYRQILGQKVEFLVSFYNNEISEKSEIFDDQFSVERPDGSNFTLKIRSTKLEDSAMYFCASMKTGGPYEQYFGPGTRLTVT.

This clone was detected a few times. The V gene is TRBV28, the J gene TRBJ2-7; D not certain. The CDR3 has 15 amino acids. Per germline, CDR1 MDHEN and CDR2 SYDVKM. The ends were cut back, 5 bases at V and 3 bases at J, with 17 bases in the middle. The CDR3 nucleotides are TGTGCCAGCAGTCCCGATAATCCAGTGGTCTACGAGCAGTACTTC. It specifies CASSPDNPVVYEQYF.

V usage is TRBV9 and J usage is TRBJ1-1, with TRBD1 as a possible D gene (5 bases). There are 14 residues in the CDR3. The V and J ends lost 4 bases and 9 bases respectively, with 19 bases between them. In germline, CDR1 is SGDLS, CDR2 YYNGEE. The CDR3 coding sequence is TGTGCCAGCAGCCAACAGCCCAATGCAGGGCAAGCTTTCTTT. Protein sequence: CASSQQPNAGQAFF.

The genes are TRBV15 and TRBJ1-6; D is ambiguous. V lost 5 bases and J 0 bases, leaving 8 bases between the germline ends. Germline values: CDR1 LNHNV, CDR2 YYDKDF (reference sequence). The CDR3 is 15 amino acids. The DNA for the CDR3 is TGTGCCACCAGCCCTCGGGACTCCTATAATTCACCCCTCCACTTT. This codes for CATSPRDSYNSPLHF.

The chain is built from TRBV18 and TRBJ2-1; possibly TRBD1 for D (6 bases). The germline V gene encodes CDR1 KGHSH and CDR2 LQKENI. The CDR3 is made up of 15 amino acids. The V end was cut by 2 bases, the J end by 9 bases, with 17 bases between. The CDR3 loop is CASSPSQHPRGEQFF. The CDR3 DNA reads TGTGCCAGCTCACCATCCCAGCACCCCAGGGGTGAGCAGTTCTTC.

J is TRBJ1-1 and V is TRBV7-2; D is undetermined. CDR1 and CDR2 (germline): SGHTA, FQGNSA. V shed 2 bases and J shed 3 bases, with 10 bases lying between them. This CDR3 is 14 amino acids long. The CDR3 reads CASSLLDFDTEAFF. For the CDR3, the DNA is TGTGCCAGCAGCTTATTGGACTTCGACACTGAAGCTTTCTTT.

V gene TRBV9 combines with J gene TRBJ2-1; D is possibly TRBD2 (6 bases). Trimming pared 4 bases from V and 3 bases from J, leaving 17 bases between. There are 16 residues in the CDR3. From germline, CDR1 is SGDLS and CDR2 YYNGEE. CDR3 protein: CASSMMPGLNYNEQFF. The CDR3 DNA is TGTGCCAGCAGCATGATGCCGGGACTCAACTACAATGAGCAGTTCTTC.

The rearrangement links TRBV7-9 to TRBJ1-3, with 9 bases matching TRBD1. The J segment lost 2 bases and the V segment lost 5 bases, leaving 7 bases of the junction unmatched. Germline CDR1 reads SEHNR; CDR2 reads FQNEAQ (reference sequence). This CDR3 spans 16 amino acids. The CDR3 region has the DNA TGTGCCAGCAGCCCACTACGACAGGGGGCTGGAAACACCATATATTTT. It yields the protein CASSPLRQGAGNTIYF.

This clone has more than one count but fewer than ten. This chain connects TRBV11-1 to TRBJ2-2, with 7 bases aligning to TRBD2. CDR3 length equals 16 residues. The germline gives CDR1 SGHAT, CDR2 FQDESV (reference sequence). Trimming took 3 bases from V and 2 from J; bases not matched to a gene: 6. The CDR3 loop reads CASSFRLAGNTGELFF. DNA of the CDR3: TGTGCCAGCAGCTTCCGACTAGCTGGAAACACCGGGGAGCTGTTTTTT.

DNA of the CDR3: TGCAGCGTTGGTAGCGGGAGAGATGATGAGCAGTTCTTC. Its protein is CSVGSGRDDEQFF. This rearrangement joins TRBV29-1 to TRBJ2-1; 9 nucleotides agree with TRBD2. The CDR3 consists of 13 residues. V shed 4 bases, J shed 8 bases, and the junction held 6 bases outside the gene matches. Germline CDR1 SQVTM, CDR2 ANQGSEA.

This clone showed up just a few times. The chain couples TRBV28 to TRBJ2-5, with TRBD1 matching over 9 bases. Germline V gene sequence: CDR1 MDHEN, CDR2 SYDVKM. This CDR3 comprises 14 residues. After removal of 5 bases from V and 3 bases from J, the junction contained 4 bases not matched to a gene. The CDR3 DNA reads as TGTGCCAGCAGTACAGGGGGCTGGGAAGAGACCCAGTACTTC. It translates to CASSTGGWEETQYF.

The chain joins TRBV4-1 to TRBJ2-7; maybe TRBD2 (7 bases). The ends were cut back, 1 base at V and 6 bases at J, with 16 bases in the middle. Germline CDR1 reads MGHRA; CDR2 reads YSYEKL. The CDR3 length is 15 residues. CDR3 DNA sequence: TGCGCCAGCAGCCAAGGCAGGGCGGGGGCTTTCGAGCAGTACTTC. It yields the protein CASSQGRAGAFEQYF.

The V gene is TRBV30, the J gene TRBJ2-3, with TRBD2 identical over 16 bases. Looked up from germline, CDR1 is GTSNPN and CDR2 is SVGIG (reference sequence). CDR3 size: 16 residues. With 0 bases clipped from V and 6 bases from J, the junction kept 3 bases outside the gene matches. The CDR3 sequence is CAWSVGLAGGPDTQYF. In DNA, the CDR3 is TGTGCCTGGAGTGTGGGACTAGCGGGAGGGCCGGATACGCAGTATTTT.

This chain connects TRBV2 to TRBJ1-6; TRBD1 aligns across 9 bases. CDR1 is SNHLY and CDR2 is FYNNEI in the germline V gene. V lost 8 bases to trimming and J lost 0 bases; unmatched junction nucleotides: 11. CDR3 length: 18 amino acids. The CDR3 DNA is TGTGCCAGCGCTGGGACAGGGAGGAGTAGCTCCTATAATTCACCCCTCCACTTT. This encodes CASAGTGRSSSYNSPLHF.

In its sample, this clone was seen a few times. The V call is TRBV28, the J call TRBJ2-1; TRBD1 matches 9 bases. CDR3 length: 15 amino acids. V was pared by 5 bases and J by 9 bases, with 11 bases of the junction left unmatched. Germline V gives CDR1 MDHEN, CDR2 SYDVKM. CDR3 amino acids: CASSQPGQGRAEQFF. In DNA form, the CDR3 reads TGTGCCAGCAGTCAACCGGGACAGGGTCGAGCTGAGCAGTTCTTC. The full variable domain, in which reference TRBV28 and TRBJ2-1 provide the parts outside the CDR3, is DVKVTQSSRYLVKRTGEKVFLECVQDMDHENMFWYRQDPGLGLRLIYFSYDVKMKEKGDIPEGYSVSREKKERFSLILESASTNQTSMYLCASSQPGQGRAEQFFGPGTRLTVL.

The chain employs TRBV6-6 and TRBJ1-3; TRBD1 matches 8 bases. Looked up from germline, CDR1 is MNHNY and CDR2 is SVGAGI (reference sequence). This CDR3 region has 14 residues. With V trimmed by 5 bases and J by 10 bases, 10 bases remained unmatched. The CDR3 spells CASSPGQGGWTIYF. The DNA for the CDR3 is TGTGCCAGCAGTCCCGGACAGGGTGGATGGACCATATATTTT.

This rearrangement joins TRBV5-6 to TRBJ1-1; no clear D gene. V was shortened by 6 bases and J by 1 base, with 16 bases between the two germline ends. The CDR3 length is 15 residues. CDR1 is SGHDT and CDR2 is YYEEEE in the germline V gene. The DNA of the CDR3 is TGTGCCAGCACCGGGGATGATAGGCGGAACACTGAAGCTTTCTTT. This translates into CASTGDDRRNTEAFF. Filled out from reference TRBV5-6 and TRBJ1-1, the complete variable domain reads DAGVTQSPTHLIKTRGQQVTLRCSPKSGHDTVSWYQQALGQGPQFIFQYYEEEERQRGNFPDRFSGHQFPNYSSELNVNALLLGDSALYLCASTGDDRRNTEAFFGQGTRLTVV.

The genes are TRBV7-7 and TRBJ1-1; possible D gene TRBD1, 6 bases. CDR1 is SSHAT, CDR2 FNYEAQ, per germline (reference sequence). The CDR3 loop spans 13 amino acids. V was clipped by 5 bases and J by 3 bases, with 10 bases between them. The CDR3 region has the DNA TGTGCCAGCAGCCCGGACAGTCACACTGAAGCTTTCTTT. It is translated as CASSPDSHTEAFF.

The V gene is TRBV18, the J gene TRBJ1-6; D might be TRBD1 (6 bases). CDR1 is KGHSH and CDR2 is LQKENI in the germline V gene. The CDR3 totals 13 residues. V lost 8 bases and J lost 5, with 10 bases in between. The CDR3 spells CASTGQNNSPLHF. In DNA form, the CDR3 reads TGTGCCAGCACCGGACAGAATAATTCACCCCTCCACTTT.

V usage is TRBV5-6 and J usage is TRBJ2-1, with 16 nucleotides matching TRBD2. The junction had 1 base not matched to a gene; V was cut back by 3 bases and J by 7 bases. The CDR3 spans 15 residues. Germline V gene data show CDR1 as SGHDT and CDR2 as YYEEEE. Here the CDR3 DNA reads TGTGCCAGCAGCTGGGGACTAGCGGGAGGGAATGAGCAGTTCTTC. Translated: CASSWGLAGGNEQFF.

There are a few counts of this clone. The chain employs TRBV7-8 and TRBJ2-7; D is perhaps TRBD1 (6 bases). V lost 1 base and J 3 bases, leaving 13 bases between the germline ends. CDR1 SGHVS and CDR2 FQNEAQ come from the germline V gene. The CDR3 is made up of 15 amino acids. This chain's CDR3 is CASSLGPGQLYEQYF. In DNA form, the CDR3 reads TGTGCCAGCAGCTTAGGCCCCGGACAGCTCTACGAGCAGTACTTC.

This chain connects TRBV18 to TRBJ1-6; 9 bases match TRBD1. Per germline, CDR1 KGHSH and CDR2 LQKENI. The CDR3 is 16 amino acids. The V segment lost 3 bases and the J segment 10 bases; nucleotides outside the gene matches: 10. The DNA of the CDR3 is TGTGCCAGCTCACCCTCCGGGACAGGGTCGCGCTCACCCCTCCACTTT. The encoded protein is CASSPSGTGSRSPLHF.